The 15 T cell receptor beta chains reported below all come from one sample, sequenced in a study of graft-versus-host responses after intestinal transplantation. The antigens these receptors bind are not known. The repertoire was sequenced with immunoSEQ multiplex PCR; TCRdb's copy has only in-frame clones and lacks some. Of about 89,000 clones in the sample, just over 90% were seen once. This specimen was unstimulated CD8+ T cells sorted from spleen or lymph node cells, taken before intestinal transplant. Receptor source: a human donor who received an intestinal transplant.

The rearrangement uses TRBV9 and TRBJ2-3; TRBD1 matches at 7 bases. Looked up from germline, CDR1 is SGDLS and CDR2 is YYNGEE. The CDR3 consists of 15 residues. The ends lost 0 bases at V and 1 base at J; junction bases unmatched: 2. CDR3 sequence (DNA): TGTGCCAGCAGCGTAGATGACAGGGGCACAGATACGCAGTATTTT. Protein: CASSVDDRGTDTQYF.

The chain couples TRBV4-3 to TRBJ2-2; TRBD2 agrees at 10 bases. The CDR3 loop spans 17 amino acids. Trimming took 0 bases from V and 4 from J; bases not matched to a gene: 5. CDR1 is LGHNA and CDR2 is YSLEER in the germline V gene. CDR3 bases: TGCGCCAGCAGCCAAGATATAGCGGGGGGAGGCACCGGGGAGCTGTTTTTT. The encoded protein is CASSQDIAGGGTGELFF.

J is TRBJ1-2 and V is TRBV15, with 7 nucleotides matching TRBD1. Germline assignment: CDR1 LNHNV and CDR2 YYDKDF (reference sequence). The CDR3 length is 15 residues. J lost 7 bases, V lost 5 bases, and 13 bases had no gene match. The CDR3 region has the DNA TGTGCCACCAGCGATCAGGGGGTGAACTCATTTGGCTACACCTTC. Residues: CATSDQGVNSFGYTF.

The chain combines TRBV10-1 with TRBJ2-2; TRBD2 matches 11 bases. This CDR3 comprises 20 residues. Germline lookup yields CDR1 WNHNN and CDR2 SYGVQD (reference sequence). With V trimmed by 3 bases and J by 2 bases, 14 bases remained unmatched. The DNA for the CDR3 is TGCGCCAGCAGTGACCCGCTAGCGGGGGGTGTTAGTGGAAACACCGGGGAGCTGTTTTTT. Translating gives CASSDPLAGGVSGNTGELFF.

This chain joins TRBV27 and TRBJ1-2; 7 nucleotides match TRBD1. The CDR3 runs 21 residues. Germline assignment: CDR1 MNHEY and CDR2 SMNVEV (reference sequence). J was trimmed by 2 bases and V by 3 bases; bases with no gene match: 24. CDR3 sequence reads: CASSFPVYRGQPIKLNYGYTF. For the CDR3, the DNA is TGTGCCAGCAGTTTCCCTGTTTACAGGGGCCAACCAATTAAACTAAACTATGGCTACACCTTC.

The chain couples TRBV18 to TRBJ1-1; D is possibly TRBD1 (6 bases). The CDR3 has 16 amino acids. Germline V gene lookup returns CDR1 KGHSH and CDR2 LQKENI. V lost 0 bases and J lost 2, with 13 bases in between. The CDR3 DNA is TGTGCCAGCTCACCACCTGTTAACAGGGTAAACACTGAAGCTTTCTTT. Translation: CASSPPVNRVNTEAFF.

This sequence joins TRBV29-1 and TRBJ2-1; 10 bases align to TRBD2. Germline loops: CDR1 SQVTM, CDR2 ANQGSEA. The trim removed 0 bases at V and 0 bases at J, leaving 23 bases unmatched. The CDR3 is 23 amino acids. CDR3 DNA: TGCAGCGTTGAAGATCTGGGAGAAGGGGGCGAGACTAGCGGGCGAAGCTCCTACAATGAGCAGTTCTTC. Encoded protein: CSVEDLGEGGETSGRSSYNEQFF.

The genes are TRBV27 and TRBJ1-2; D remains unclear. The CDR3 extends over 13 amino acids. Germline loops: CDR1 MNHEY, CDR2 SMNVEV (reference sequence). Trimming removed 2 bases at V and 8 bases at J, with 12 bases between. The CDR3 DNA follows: TGTGCCAGCAGTTTAAGCTTAGGGAGCGGCTACACCTTC. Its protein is CASSLSLGSGYTF.

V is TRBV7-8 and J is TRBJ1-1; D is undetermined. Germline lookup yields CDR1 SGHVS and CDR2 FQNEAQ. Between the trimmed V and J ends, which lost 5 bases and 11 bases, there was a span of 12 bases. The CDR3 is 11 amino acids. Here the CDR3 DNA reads TGTGCCAGCAGCGCGGCCCAAGAGGCTTTCTTT. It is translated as CASSAAQEAFF.

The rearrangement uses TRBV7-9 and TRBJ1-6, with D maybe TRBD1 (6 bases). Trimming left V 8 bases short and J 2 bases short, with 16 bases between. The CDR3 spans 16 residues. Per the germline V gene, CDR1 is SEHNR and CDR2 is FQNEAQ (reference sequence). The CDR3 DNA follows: TGTGCCAGCCCTTGGAGGACAGCTCCCTATAATTCACCCCTCCACTTT. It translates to CASPWRTAPYNSPLHF.

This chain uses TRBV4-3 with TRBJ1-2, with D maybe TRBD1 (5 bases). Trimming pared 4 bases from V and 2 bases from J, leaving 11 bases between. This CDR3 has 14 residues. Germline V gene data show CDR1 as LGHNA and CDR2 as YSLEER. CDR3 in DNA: TGCGCCAGCAGCCCTCGGACAACCAACTATGGCTACACCTTC. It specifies CASSPRTTNYGYTF.

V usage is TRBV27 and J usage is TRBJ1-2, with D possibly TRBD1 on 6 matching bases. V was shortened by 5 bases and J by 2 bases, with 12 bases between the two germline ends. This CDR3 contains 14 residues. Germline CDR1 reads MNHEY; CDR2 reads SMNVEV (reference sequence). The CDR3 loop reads CASSPNTGNYGYTF. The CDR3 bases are TGTGCCAGCAGTCCGAATACAGGGAACTATGGCTACACCTTC.

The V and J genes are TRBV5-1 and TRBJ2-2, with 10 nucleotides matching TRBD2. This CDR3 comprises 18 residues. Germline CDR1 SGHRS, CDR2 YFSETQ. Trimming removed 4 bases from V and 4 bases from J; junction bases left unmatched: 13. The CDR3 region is CASSRWISGGSGTGELFF. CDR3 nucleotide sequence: TGCGCCAGCAGCCGGTGGATTAGCGGGGGGTCGGGCACCGGGGAGCTGTTTTTT. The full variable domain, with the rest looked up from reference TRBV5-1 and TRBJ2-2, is KAGVTQTPRYLIKTRGQQVTLSCSPISGHRSVSWYQQTPGQGLQFLFEYFSETQRNKGNFPGRFSGRQFSNSRSEMNVSTLELGDSALYLCASSRWISGGSGTGELFFGEGSRLTVL.

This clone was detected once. The CDR3 sequence is CASSTNTPDTQYF. The CDR3 DNA follows: TGTGCCAGCAGTACCAACACCCCAGATACGCAGTATTTT. The chain combines TRBV27 with TRBJ2-3; the D is unclear. CDR1 MNHEY and CDR2 SMNVEV come from the germline V gene (reference sequence). The V and J ends lost 5 bases and 4 bases respectively, with 10 bases between them. The CDR3 is 13 residues long.

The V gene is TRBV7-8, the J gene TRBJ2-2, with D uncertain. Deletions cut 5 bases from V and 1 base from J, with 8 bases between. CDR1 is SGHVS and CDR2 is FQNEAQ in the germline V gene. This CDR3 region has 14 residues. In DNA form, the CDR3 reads TGTGCCAGCAGCCCTGAGATGAACACCGGGGAGCTGTTTTTT. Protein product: CASSPEMNTGELFF.